Listed below are T cell receptor beta chains from one sample, sequenced in a study of blood T cell repertoires in COVID-19. The data were produced by immunoSEQ multiplex PCR, yet TCRdb's version contains in-frame clones alone and is incomplete. The sample yields about 170,000 clones, around 85% seen once. The sequencing input was peripheral blood. These receptors were collected from a human donor with acute or convalescent COVID-19. The donor label of this sample is uncertain. CDR3s include the opening cysteine and the closing phenylalanine or tryptophan. The order of the fields is V gene, clone size, D gene, J gene, CDR3 protein, CDR3 DNA. D genes are given only for firm matches. The size field is filled for only some rows; it gives once, few, many or a size class.

TRBV19,-,-,TRBJ1-4,CATQRGPNEKLFF,TGTGCCACCCAGCGGGGGCCTAATGAAAAACTGTTTTTT
TRBV4-3,-,TRBD1,TRBJ2-6,CASSQGWDRGRLGANVLTF,TGCGCCAGCAGCCAAGGTTGGGACAGGGGGCGGTTGGGGGCCAACGTCCTGACTTTC
TRBV24-1,-,-,TRBJ1-4,CATSDGQEGHNEKLFF,TGTGCCACCAGTGATGGCCAGGAGGGGCATAATGAAAAACTGTTTTTT
TRBV11-2,-,TRBD1,TRBJ2-3,CASSFRDRDTDTQYF,TGTGCCAGCAGCTTTAGGGACAGAGACACAGATACGCAGTATTTT
TRBV15,once,TRBD1,TRBJ1-1,CATSPGTGGRTEAFF,TGTGCCACCAGCCCCGGGACAGGTGGGAGGACTGAAGCTTTCTTT
TRBV18,-,-,TRBJ1-5,CASSPFPSDQPQHF,TGTGCCAGCTCACCATTCCCCTCGGATCAGCCCCAGCATTTT
TRBV18,-,-,TRBJ1-6,CASSTDRSNNSPLHF,TGTGCCAGCTCAACCGACAGGTCCAATAATTCACCCCTCCACTTT
TRBV2,-,TRBD1,TRBJ2-1,CASMGTGRVEQFF,TGTGCCAGCATGGGGACAGGGAGAGTGGAGCAGTTCTTC
TRBV29-1,-,TRBD2,TRBJ2-5,CSVEDPGRLAGGKETQYF,TGCAGCGTTGAAGACCCGGGGAGACTAGCGGGGGGGAAAGAGACCCAGTACTTC
TRBV14,few,TRBD1,TRBJ1-1,CASSPDRGRMNTEAFF,TGTGCCAGCAGCCCCGACAGGGGGCGAATGAACACTGAAGCTTTCTTT
TRBV18,-,-,TRBJ2-3,CASSPDSGPSTDTQYF,TGTGCCAGCTCCCCCGATAGCGGCCCTAGCACAGATACGCAGTATTTT
TRBV28,-,-,TRBJ1-5,CASSFTSGVQPQHF,TGTGCCAGCAGTTTTACCTCGGGTGTTCAGCCCCAGCATTTT
TRBV6-2/TRBV6-3,-,TRBD1,TRBJ1-6,CASSHRDRDNSPLHF,TGTGCCAGCAGTCACCGGGACAGGGACAATTCACCCCTCCACTTT
TRBV19,few,TRBD1,TRBJ1-5,CASSRTGSNQPQHF,TGTGCCAGTTCTAGGACAGGGTCCAATCAGCCCCAGCATTTT
TRBV7-2,-,-,TRBJ2-1,CASSLWGTTAYNEQFF,TGTGCCAGCAGCTTGTGGGGGACAACGGCCTACAATGAGCAGTTCTTC
TRBV11-3,-,-,TRBJ1-1,CASSFQGRGAEAFF,TGTGCCAGCAGCTTCCAGGGGAGGGGGGCTGAAGCTTTCTTT
TRBV5-1,-,-,TRBJ2-5,CASSSSQETQYF,TGCGCCAGCAGCTCCTCCCAAGAGACCCAGTACTTC
TRBV6-5,-,-,TRBJ2-1,CASFNPGMYDEQFF,TGTGCCAGCTTTAACCCAGGGATGTACGATGAGCAGTTCTTC
TRBV6-5,-,-,TRBJ1-6,CASSYGRFGSPLHF,TGTGCCAGCAGTTACGGCAGATTTGGTTCACCCCTCCACTTT